One sample yielded the 26 T cell receptor beta chains listed below, sequenced in a study of blood T cell repertoires in COVID-19. Repertoires were generated with immunoSEQ multiplex PCR, while TCRdb's copy carries only in-frame clones and drops some. The data hold 350,000 or so clones, with roughly 89% observed a single time. Sequences were obtained from peripheral blood. Receptors originate from a woman aged 55-69 years with COVID-19, enrolled during active disease.

CDR3 bases: TGTGCCAGCAGCCAAGATCGGCTAGAGTACAATGAGCAGTTCTTC. It yields the protein CASSQDRLEYNEQFF. This rearrangement joins TRBV14 to TRBJ2-1; D gene unclear. V was cut by 0 bases and J by 4 bases, with 10 bases left in between. Germline CDR1 SGHDN, CDR2 FVKESK. This CDR3 has 15 amino acids. The complete variable domain, with remaining parts taken from reference TRBV14 and TRBJ2-1, reads EAGVTQFPSHSVIEKGQTVTLRCDPISGHDNLYWYRRVMGKEIKFLLHFVKESKQDESGMPNNRFLAERTGGTYSTLKVQPAELEDSGVYFCASSQDRLEYNEQFFGPGTRLTVL.

The genes are TRBV7-2 and TRBJ2-2; 7 nucleotides agree with TRBD1. Germline values: CDR1 SGHTA, CDR2 FQGNSA. Unmatched junction bases numbered 10, after V lost 4 bases and J lost 5 bases. The CDR3 covers 16 residues. Here the CDR3 DNA reads TGTGCCAGCAGCTCAGGGTCGACAGGGCGGACCGGGGAGCTGTTTTTT. Protein product: CASSSGSTGRTGELFF.

CDR3 region: CASSIDLKGRNGYTF. The CDR3 DNA follows: TGTGCCAGTAGTATAGATCTCAAGGGGCGGAATGGCTACACCTTC. The chain joins TRBV19 to TRBJ1-2, with D possibly being TRBD1 (5 bases). The V and J ends lost 0 bases and 6 bases respectively, with 14 bases between them. The CDR3 sequence is 15 residues long. CDR1 and CDR2 from the germline V gene are LNHDA and SQIVND (reference sequence).

The V and J genes are TRBV7-2 and TRBJ1-1; perhaps TRBD1 as D (6 bases). Deletions cut 5 bases from V and 11 bases from J, with 24 bases between. The CDR3 is made up of 15 amino acids. Germline values: CDR1 SGHTA, CDR2 FQGNSA. CDR3 loop: CASSPLRGKSLKAFF. CDR3 in DNA: TGTGCCAGCAGCCCGTTGAGGGGGAAAAGTTTGAAGGCTTTCTTT.

This clone has just a few counts. The rearrangement links TRBV7-8 to TRBJ1-1; D perhaps matches TRBD1 (5 bases). This CDR3 has 14 residues. V shed 5 bases and J shed 7 bases, with 17 bases lying between them. CDR1 and CDR2 (germline): SGHVS, FQNEAQ. CDR3: CASSRDWEIIEAFF. CDR3 nucleotide sequence: TGTGCCAGCAGCCGGGACTGGGAAATAATTGAAGCTTTCTTT.

This rearrangement joins TRBV10-1 to TRBJ2-7, with D perhaps matching TRBD2 (7 bases). Trimming took 1 base from V and 5 from J, leaving 18 bases between them. CDR1 is WNHNN and CDR2 is SYGVQD in the germline V gene (reference sequence). The CDR3 spans 16 residues. Here the CDR3 reads CASSEFRGGRENEQYF. For the CDR3, the DNA is TGCGCCAGCAGTGAGTTTAGAGGGGGGAGGGAAAACGAGCAGTACTTC.

This clone was detected a few times. This chain connects TRBV5-4 to TRBJ2-2, with 7 bases identical to TRBD2. Germline V gene sequence: CDR1 SGHNT, CDR2 YYREEE (reference sequence). This CDR3 has 13 amino acids. V shed 3 bases and J 6 bases; nucleotides not matched to a gene: 2. The DNA of the CDR3 is TGTGCCAGCAGCTGGGGAGGGGCCGGGGAGCTGTTTTTT. It codes for CASSWGGAGELFF.

This rearrangement joins TRBV3-1 (or the pseudogene TRBV3-2) to TRBJ2-3; TRBD2 agrees at 11 bases. The CDR3 totals 17 residues. Per the germline V gene, CDR1 is LGHDT and CDR2 is YNNKEL (reference sequence). The V segment lost 4 bases and the J segment 8 bases; nucleotides outside the gene matches: 14. The CDR3 nucleotides are TGTGCCAGCAGCCTTAACGTCCTAGCGGGGGGCCCCCTTACGCAGTATTTT. Translated, it gives CASSLNVLAGGPLTQYF.

This chain links TRBV2 with TRBJ1-6, with unresolved D. Trimming took 10 bases from V and 0 from J, leaving 7 bases between them. The CDR3 totals 13 residues. The germline V gene encodes CDR1 SNHLY and CDR2 FYNNEI. This CDR3 is CATRDSYNSPLHF. CDR3 nucleotides: TGTGCCACCCGGGACTCCTATAATTCACCCCTCCACTTT.

This clone was picked up a small number of times. The chain links TRBV18 to TRBJ1-3; 9 nucleotides agree with TRBD1. J gave up 7 bases and V 2 bases, and 6 bases lay outside the gene matches. The germline CDR1 and CDR2 sequences are KGHSH and LQKENI. The CDR3 is 15 residues long. Here the CDR3 reads CASSPRDRVANTIYF. CDR3 bases: TGTGCCAGCTCACCAAGGGACAGGGTGGCGAACACCATATATTTT.

The J gene is TRBJ1-4, the V gene TRBV3-1 (or the pseudogene TRBV3-2); D gene uncertain. V was cut by 0 bases and J by 8 bases, with 7 bases left in between. The V gene's germline CDR1 is LGHDT and CDR2 YNNKEL (reference sequence). This CDR3 is 13 amino acids long. For the CDR3, the DNA is TGTGCCAGCAGCCAAGATTCGGGGGAAAAACTGTTTTTT. Encoded protein: CASSQDSGEKLFF.

This rearrangement joins TRBV7-9 to TRBJ2-5; TRBD2 matches at 9 bases. The germline V gene encodes CDR1 SEHNR and CDR2 FQNEAQ (reference sequence). The CDR3 extends over 15 amino acids. V lost 3 bases and J lost 5; bases outside the gene matches: 7. In DNA, the CDR3 is TGTGCCAGCAGCTTGGGCGGGGGGGCCTTCGAGACCCAGTACTTC. It yields the protein CASSLGGGAFETQYF.

V and J are TRBV30 and TRBJ1-2, with D hard to call. This CDR3 is built from 14 residues. V was pared by 0 bases and J by 4 bases, with 12 bases between. The germline gives CDR1 GTSNPN, CDR2 SVGIG (reference sequence). The chain's CDR3 is CAWSVSGGLYGYTF. CDR3 nucleotides: TGTGCCTGGAGTGTATCGGGAGGACTCTATGGCTACACCTTC.

This chain links TRBV6-6 with TRBJ2-3; no clear D gene. In germline, CDR1 is MNHNY, CDR2 SVGAGI (reference sequence). The V end lost 9 bases, the J end lost 6 bases, and 10 bases lay between the germline ends. There are 11 residues in the CDR3. The CDR3 sequence is CASQLADTQYF. Here the CDR3 DNA reads TGTGCCAGTCAACTTGCTGATACGCAGTATTTT.

V usage is TRBV5-1 and J usage is TRBJ1-2; 9 positions match TRBD1. The CDR3 length is 14 residues. Germline V CDR1 and CDR2: SGHRS, YFSETQ. V was pared by 3 bases and J by 6 bases, with 6 bases of the junction left unmatched. The CDR3 is CASSWDRVEDGYTF. The CDR3 DNA is TGCGCCAGCAGCTGGGACAGGGTCGAGGATGGCTACACCTTC. Looking up the rest from reference TRBV5-1 and TRBJ1-2 gives the full variable domain: KAGVTQTPRYLIKTRGQQVTLSCSPISGHRSVSWYQQTPGQGLQFLFEYFSETQRNKGNFPGRFSGRQFSNSRSEMNVSTLELGDSALYLCASSWDRVEDGYTFGSGTRLTVV.

V usage is TRBV5-6 and J usage is TRBJ1-6; the D is unclear. This CDR3 contains 17 residues. V was shortened by 4 bases and J by 1 base, with 15 bases between the two germline ends. CDR1 is SGHDT and CDR2 is YYEEEE in the germline V gene. The chain's CDR3 is CASSHSGRASYNSPLHF. The DNA for the CDR3 is TGTGCCAGCAGCCATTCAGGCCGAGCTTCCTATAATTCACCCCTCCACTTT.

The gene calls are TRBV2 and TRBJ2-1; D might be TRBD2 (5 bases). This CDR3 is 14 amino acids long. Germline V CDR1 and CDR2: SNHLY, FYNNEI. V shed 4 bases and J shed 7 bases, with 14 bases lying between them. The CDR3 loop reads CASSGQVTMNEQFF. The DNA of the CDR3 is TGTGCCAGCAGTGGGCAGGTGACTATGAATGAGCAGTTCTTC.

CDR3 sequence reads: CASSSTGTGKFGYGYTF. For the CDR3, the DNA is TGTGCCAGCAGCTCGACCGGGACAGGGAAGTTTGGCTATGGCTACACCTTC. The chain has TRBV9 and TRBJ1-2; 9 bases line up with TRBD1. V trimming: 4 bases; J trimming: 4 bases; junction bases outside the gene matches: 14. Per the germline V gene, CDR1 is SGDLS and CDR2 is YYNGEE. The length of the CDR3 is 17 residues.

This clone was recorded a few times. The chain links TRBV19 to TRBJ1-6, with 9 bases identical to TRBD1. V trimming: 6 bases; J trimming: 8 bases; junction bases outside the gene matches: 2. The V gene's germline CDR1 is LNHDA and CDR2 SQIVND (reference sequence). The CDR3 extends over 13 amino acids. The CDR3 region has the DNA TGTGCCAGTAGGGACAGGGGCCATTCACCCCTCCACTTT. Its protein is CASRDRGHSPLHF.

The V gene is TRBV5-1, the J gene TRBJ2-3; D is possibly TRBD2 (7 bases). V dropped 0 bases and J dropped 8 bases, with 16 bases sitting between them. The CDR3 is made up of 15 amino acids. CDR1 is SGHRS, CDR2 YFSETQ, per germline. The CDR3 region has the DNA TGCGCCAGCAGCTTGGAAGGGGGAGGGGTTGGTACGCAGTATTTT. Protein product: CASSLEGGGVGTQYF.

This clone showed up just once. The chain joins TRBV7-6 to TRBJ2-1; the D gene is possibly TRBD2 (7 bases). Trimming stripped 3 bases from V and 9 bases from J, with 18 bases between. The CDR3 runs to 15 residues. CDR1 is SGHVS, CDR2 FNYEAQ, per germline. The CDR3 here is CASSFHPQGTTEQFF. The CDR3 region has the DNA TGTGCCAGCAGCTTCCACCCTCAGGGGACTACTGAGCAGTTCTTC.

J is TRBJ1-2 and V is TRBV7-9; a possible D gene is TRBD1 (5 bases). The CDR3 length is 15 residues. Germline CDR1 SEHNR, CDR2 FQNEAQ (reference sequence). The V end lost 4 bases, the J end lost 7 bases, and 19 bases lay between the germline ends. CDR3 residues: CASSSREGWMGGYTF. The CDR3 nucleotides are TGTGCCAGCAGCTCCCGGGAGGGGTGGATGGGTGGCTACACCTTC.

This clone was picked up one time. The J gene is TRBJ1-2, the V gene TRBV21-1; the table's D call, TRBD1, was not checked against the DNA. TRBV21-1 is termed a pseudogene. CDR3 length: 14 residues. CDR3 nucleotide sequence: TGTGCCAGGACCGGGACAGGGATCGAATATGGCTACACCTTC. Protein: CARTGTGIEYGYTF.

The gene calls are TRBV12-2 and TRBJ2-3; the table calls TRBD1, which could not be checked here. TRBV12-2 is given as a pseudogene. The CDR3 totals 17 residues. The CDR3 sequence is CASRLTPGTGEADTQYF. CDR3 nucleotide sequence: TGTGCAAGTCGCCTGACCCCCGGGACAGGGGAGGCAGATACGCAGTATTTT.

This clone was detected once. The chain couples TRBV28 to TRBJ1-2, with D hard to call. This CDR3 is 11 amino acids long. V shed 4 bases and J shed 10 bases, with 10 bases lying between them. Germline V CDR1 and CDR2: MDHEN, SYDVKM. DNA for the CDR3: TGTGCCAGCAGTTCTCGACTACTCTACACCTTC. As protein: CASSSRLLYTF.

This clone was seen a few times. V gene TRBV2 combines with J gene TRBJ1-4; D not resolved. The CDR3 is 11 amino acids. V was clipped by 1 base and J by 10 bases, with 4 bases between them. Germline V CDR1 and CDR2: SNHLY, FYNNEI. The CDR3, as DNA: TGTGCCAGCAGTGAAGGAGGAAAACTGTTTTTT. Protein product: CASSEGGKLFF.